This entry describes one T cell receptor (beta chain). Trimming at V came to 5 bases and at J to 6 bases, leaving 8 bases not matched to a gene. Per germline, CDR1 MGHRA and CDR2 YSYEKL. This CDR3 region has 14 residues. Cohort allocation depended upon clinical history that participants reported. This specimen comes from a study of blood T cell repertoires in COVID-19. Repertoires were generated with immunoSEQ multiplex PCR, while TCRdb's copy carries only in-frame clones and drops some. The sample consists of about 150,000 clones, approximately 80% of them appearing once. Sequenced input: PBMCs or T cells enriched from blood (not recorded which). The chain combines TRBV4-1 with TRBJ2-7, with 9 bases matching TRBD1. This sequence was found in a man in his sixties or seventies who had been exposed to COVID-19. CDR3 in amino acids: CASSRRTGAGEQYF. CDR3 nucleotides: TGCGCCAGCAGCAGACGGACAGGGGCGGGCGAGCAGTACTTC.